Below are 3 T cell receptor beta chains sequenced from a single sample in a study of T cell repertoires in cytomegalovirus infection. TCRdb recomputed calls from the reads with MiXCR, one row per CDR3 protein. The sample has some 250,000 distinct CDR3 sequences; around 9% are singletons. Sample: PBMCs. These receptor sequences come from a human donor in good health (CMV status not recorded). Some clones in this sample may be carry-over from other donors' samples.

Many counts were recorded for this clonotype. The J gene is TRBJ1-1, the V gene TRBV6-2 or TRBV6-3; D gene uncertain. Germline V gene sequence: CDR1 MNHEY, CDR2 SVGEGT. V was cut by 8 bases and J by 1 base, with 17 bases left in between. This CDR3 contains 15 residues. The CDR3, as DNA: TGTGCCAGCGGGTCGGCAGGCTCCCCGAACACTGAAGCTTTCTTT. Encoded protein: CASGSAGSPNTEAFF.

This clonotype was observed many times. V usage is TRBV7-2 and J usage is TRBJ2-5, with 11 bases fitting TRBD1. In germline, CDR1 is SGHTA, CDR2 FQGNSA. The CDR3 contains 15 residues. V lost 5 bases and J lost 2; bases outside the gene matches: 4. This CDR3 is CASSLRDRGQETQYF. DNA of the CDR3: TGTGCCAGCAGCCTCCGGGACAGGGGGCAAGAGACCCAGTACTTC.

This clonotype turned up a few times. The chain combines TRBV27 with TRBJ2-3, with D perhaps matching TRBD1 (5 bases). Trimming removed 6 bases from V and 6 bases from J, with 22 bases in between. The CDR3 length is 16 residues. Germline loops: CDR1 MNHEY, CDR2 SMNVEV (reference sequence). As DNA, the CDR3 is TGTGCCAGCAGACCACAAAATACAGGCCTGGGGGATACGCAGTATTTT. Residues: CASRPQNTGLGDTQYF.